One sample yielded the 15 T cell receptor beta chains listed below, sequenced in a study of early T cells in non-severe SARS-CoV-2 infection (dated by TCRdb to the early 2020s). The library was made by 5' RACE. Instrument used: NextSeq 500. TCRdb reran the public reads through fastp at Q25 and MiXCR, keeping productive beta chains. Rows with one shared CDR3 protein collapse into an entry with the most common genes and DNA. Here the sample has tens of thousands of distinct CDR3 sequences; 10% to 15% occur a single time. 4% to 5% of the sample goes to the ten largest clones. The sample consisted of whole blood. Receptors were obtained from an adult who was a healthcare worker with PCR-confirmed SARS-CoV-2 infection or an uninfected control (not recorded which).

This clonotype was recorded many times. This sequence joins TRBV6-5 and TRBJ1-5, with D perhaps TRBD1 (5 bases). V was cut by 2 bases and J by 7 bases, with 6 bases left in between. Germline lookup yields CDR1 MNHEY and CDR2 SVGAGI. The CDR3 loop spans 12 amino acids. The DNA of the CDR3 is TGTGCCAGCAGTTACCCAGGGCAGCCCCAGCATTTT. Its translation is CASSYPGQPQHF.

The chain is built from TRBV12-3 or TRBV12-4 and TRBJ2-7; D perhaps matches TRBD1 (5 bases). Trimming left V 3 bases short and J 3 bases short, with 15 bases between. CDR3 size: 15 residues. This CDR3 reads CASSFSDISNYEQYF. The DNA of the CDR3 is TGTGCCAGCAGTTTCTCGGACATTTCCAACTACGAGCAGTACTTC.

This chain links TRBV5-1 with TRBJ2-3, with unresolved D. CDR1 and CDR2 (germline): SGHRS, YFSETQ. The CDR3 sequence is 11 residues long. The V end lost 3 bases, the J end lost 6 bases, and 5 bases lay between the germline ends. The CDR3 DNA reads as TGCGCCAGCAGCTCTGCGGATACGCAGTATTTT. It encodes CASSSADTQYF.

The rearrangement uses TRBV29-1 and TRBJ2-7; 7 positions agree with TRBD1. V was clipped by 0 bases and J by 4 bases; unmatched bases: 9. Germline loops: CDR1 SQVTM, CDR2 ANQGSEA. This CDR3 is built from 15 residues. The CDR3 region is CSVEDTDRETYEQYF. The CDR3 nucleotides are TGCAGCGTTGAAGATACTGACAGGGAAACATACGAGCAGTACTTC.

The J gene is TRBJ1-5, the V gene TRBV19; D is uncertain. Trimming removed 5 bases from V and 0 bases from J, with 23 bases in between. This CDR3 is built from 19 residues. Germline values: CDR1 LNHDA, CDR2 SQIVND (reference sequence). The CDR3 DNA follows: TGTGCCAGTAGTCCCCGTTTTCTTCTTGGGTTCTATAGCAATCAGCCCCAGCATTTT. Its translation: CASSPRFLLGFYSNQPQHF.

The CDR3 sequence is CASSLAPPGGPRDEQFF. The CDR3 DNA sequence: TGTGCCAGCAGCTTAGCCCCGCCTGGTGGTCCCCGAGATGAGCAGTTCTTC. This chain uses TRBV7-3 with TRBJ2-1, with D unresolved. The germline gives CDR1 SGHTA, CDR2 FQGTGA. Between the trimmed V and J ends, which lost 2 bases and 8 bases, there was a span of 22 bases. The CDR3 is made up of 17 amino acids.

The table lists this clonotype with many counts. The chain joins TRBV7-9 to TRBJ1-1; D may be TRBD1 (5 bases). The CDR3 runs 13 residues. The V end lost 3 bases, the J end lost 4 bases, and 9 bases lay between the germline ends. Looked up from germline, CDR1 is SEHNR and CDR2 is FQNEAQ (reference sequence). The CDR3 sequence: CASSFRVGTEAFF. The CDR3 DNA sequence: TGTGCCAGCAGCTTCAGGGTGGGCACTGAAGCTTTCTTT. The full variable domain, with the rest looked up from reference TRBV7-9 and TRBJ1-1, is DTGVSQNPRHKITKRGQNVTFRCDPISEHNRLYWYRQTLGQGPEFLTYFQNEAQLEKSRLLSDRFSAERPKGSFSTLEIQRTEQGDSAMYLCASSFRVGTEAFFGQGTRLTVV.

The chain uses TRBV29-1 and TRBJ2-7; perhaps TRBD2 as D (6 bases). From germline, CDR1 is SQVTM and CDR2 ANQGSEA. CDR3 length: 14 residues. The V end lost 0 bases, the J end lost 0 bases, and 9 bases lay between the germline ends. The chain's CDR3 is CSVEEGGSSYEQYF. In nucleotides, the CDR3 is TGCAGCGTTGAAGAAGGAGGGAGCTCCTACGAGCAGTACTTC.

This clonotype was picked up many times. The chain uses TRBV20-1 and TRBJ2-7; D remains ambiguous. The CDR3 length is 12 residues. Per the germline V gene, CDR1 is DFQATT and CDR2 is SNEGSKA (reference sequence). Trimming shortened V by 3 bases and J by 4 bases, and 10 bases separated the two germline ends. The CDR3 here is CSASPDSYEQYF. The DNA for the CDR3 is TGCAGTGCTAGTCCCGACTCTTACGAGCAGTACTTC.

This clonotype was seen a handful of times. CDR3 sequence (DNA): TGTGCCTGGGGCGACAGGGAGAATCAGCCCCAGCATTTT. It yields the protein CAWGDRENQPQHF. This rearrangement joins TRBV30 to TRBJ1-5, with 7 bases matching TRBD1. J was trimmed by 4 bases and V by 5 bases; bases with no gene match: 5. Germline values: CDR1 GTSNPN, CDR2 SVGIG (reference sequence). The CDR3 is made up of 13 amino acids.

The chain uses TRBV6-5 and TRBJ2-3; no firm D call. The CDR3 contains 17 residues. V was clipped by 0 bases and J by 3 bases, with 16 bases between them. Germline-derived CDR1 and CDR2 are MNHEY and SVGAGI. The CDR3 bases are TGTGCCAGCAGTTACTCGAAACGGCGAGAGGTGACAGATACGCAGTATTTT. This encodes CASSYSKRREVTDTQYF.

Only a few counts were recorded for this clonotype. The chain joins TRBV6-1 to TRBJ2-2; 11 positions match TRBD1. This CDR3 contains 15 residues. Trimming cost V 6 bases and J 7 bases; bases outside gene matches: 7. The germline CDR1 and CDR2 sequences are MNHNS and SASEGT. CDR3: CASRGQGAAVGELFF. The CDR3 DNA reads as TGTGCCAGCAGAGGACAGGGGGCTGCGGTCGGGGAGCTGTTTTTT.

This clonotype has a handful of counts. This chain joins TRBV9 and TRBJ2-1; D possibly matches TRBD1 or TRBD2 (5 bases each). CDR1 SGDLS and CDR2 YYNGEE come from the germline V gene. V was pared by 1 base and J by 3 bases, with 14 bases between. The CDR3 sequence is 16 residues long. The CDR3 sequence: CASSVLGDRDYNEQFF. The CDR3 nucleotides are TGTGCCAGCAGCGTATTGGGGGATCGGGACTACAATGAGCAGTTCTTC.

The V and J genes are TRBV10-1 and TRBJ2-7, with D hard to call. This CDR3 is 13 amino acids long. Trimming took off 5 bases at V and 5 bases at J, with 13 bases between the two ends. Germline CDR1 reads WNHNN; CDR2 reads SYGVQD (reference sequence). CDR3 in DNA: TGCGCCAGCAGTTTAGTCCCCGAGGACGAGCAGTACTTC. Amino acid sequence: CASSLVPEDEQYF.

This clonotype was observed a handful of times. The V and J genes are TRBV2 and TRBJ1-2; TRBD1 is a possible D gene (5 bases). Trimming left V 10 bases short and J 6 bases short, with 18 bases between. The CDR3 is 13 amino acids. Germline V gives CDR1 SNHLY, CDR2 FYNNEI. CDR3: CATRLDLGDGYTF. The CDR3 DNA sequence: TGTGCCACCCGCCTAGACCTGGGGGATGGCTACACCTTC.